These 9 T cell receptor beta chains share one sample of origin, sequenced in a study of OX40 agonist ivuxolimab in advanced cancers. The data were produced by immunoSEQ multiplex PCR, yet TCRdb's version contains in-frame clones alone and is incomplete. The sample records more than 60,000 clones, around 87% being singletons. The sample consisted of CD4+ or CD8+ T cells sorted from blood, taken in a trial of the OX40 agonist ivuxolimab. These receptors all stem from an adult with an advanced solid tumor such as melanoma, head and neck, liver or kidney cancer.

The rearrangement joins TRBV6-5 to TRBJ2-5; TRBD1 is a possible D gene (6 bases). The ends were cut back, 0 bases at V and 5 bases at J, with 16 bases in the middle. Germline CDR1 MNHEY, CDR2 SVGAGI. This CDR3 is 16 amino acids long. Here the CDR3 reads CASSYSVSGAAETQYF. CDR3 sequence (DNA): TGTGCCAGCAGTTACTCGGTGTCAGGGGCGGCGGAGACCCAGTACTTC.

This rearrangement joins TRBV28 to TRBJ1-2, with a weak D call TRBD1 (5 bases). The germline gives CDR1 MDHEN, CDR2 SYDVKM. The CDR3 contains 10 residues. DNA for the CDR3: TGTGCGGTAAGGGGCCCTGGCTACACCTTC. Residues: CAVRGPGYTF.

This clone was observed once. The rearrangement uses TRBV9 and TRBJ1-1, with 7 bases identical to TRBD1. V lost 4 bases to trimming and J lost 1 base; unmatched junction nucleotides: 4. This CDR3 has 14 residues. CDR1 is SGDLS and CDR2 is YYNGEE in the germline V gene. The CDR3 region has the DNA TGTGCCAGCAGCCCGGACAGGCCGAACACTGAAGCTTTCTTT. Protein: CASSPDRPNTEAFF. Filled out from reference TRBV9 and TRBJ1-1, the complete variable domain reads DSGVTQTPKHLITATGQRVTLRCSPRSGDLSVYWYQQSLDQGLQFLIQYYNGEERAKGNILERFSAQQFPDLHSELNLSSLELGDSALYFCASSPDRPNTEAFFGQGTRLTVV.

The chain combines TRBV7-9 with TRBJ1-1; D is uncertain. CDR3 length: 11 amino acids. Per the germline V gene, CDR1 is SEHNR and CDR2 is FQNEAQ (reference sequence). Trimming shortened V by 5 bases and J by 5 bases, and 6 bases separated the two germline ends. CDR3 sequence reads: CASSRRTEAFF. DNA of the CDR3: TGTGCCAGCAGCCGTCGTACTGAAGCTTTCTTT.

This clone was counted a few times. The genes are TRBV5-6 and TRBJ2-3, with TRBD1 matching over 7 bases. From germline, CDR1 is SGHDT and CDR2 YYEEEE. V shed 4 bases and J 4 bases; nucleotides not matched to a gene: 3. The CDR3 is 13 amino acids. CDR3 in DNA: TGTGCCAGCAGCCAAGGACAGGCAGATACGCAGTATTTT. Translating it yields CASSQGQADTQYF.

The chain is built from TRBV7-9 and TRBJ2-3, with a possible D match to TRBD2 (5 bases). Trimming took 2 bases from V and 4 from J, leaving 16 bases between them. The CDR3 has 16 residues. Germline V gene lookup returns CDR1 SEHNR and CDR2 FQNEAQ (reference sequence). The CDR3 sequence is CASSLRGSVPADTQYF. The CDR3 bases are TGTGCCAGCAGCTTACGAGGGAGCGTCCCAGCAGATACGCAGTATTTT.

This clone was detected only once. This sequence joins TRBV4-1 and TRBJ2-7; D uncertain. Germline V gene data show CDR1 as MGHRA and CDR2 as YSYEKL. The CDR3 sequence is 14 residues long. The germline V and J ends were trimmed by 4 bases and 1 base, with 11 bases remaining between them. DNA for the CDR3: TGCGCCAGCAGCCCAACTCAGAATTCCTACGAGCAGTACTTC. This translates into CASSPTQNSYEQYF.

This chain links TRBV6-5 with TRBJ1-3; D possibly corresponds to TRBD1 (6 bases). Germline CDR1 and CDR2: MNHEY and SVGAGI. The CDR3 is made up of 13 amino acids. The V gene lost 6 bases and the J gene lost 4 bases, with 10 bases spanning the gap. As DNA, the CDR3 is TGTGCCAGCAGGCAACAGGGAGGAAACACCATATATTTT. Translation gives CASRQQGGNTIYF.

The chain employs TRBV27 and TRBJ1-2; D uncertain. The CDR3 extends over 13 amino acids. Germline values: CDR1 MNHEY, CDR2 SMNVEV (reference sequence). With 0 bases removed from V and 5 bases from J, the gap between germline ends came to 7 bases. CDR3 coding DNA: TGTGCCAGCAGTTTATCAATTGGGTATGGCTACACCTTC. Residues: CASSLSIGYGYTF.